Detailed here is one T cell receptor (beta chain). The data belong to a study of blood T cell repertoires in COVID-19. Across the study: The United States, Italy and Spain provided the acute and convalescent COVID-19 samples. PBMCs, B-cell-depleted T cells, or T cells provided the cDNA or gDNA that made up the material.

Methods used by the authors: Estimation of nucleated cell counts was performed using reference gene primer amplification. The repertoire was sequenced with immunoSEQ multiplex PCR; TCRdb's copy has only in-frame clones and lacks some. V, J and clone size derive from that table, while D and trimming were established from the DNA sequence. The sample holds roughly 130,000 clones, over 75% seen once. The CDR3 covers 15 residues. Germline V lookup: CDR1 MNHNS, CDR2 SASEGT. V dropped 0 bases and J dropped 9 bases, with 12 bases sitting between them. The chain has TRBV6-1 and TRBJ1-6; D is uncertain. Sequencing was done on a sample of peripheral blood. This TCR derives from an older woman with acute or convalescent COVID-19. As DNA, the CDR3 is TGTGCCAGCAGTGAAGCACCTGGTGAGGCTTCACCCCTCCACTTT. It codes for CASSEAPGEASPLHF.